What follows are 24 T cell receptor beta chains derived from one specimen sequenced in a study of OX40 agonist ivuxolimab in advanced cancers. Profiling relied on immunoSEQ multiplex PCR, and the TCRdb table lists in-frame clones only, not all of them. Here the sample spans about 16,000 clones, over 60% being singletons. The material was CD4+ or CD8+ T cells sorted from blood, obtained in a trial of the OX40 agonist ivuxolimab. The source of these receptors is an adult with an advanced solid tumor such as melanoma, head and neck, liver or kidney cancer.

J is TRBJ2-7 and V is TRBV7-9, with D possibly being TRBD2 (6 bases). Germline V lookup: CDR1 SEHNR, CDR2 FQNEAQ (reference sequence). The CDR3 sequence is 16 residues long. V was clipped by 4 bases and J by 0 bases, with 16 bases between them. The DNA of the CDR3 is TGTGCCAGCAGCTACTCGCAGGGCGGGGACTCCTACGAGCAGTACTTC. The encoded protein is CASSYSQGGDSYEQYF.

The chain is built from TRBV29-1 and TRBJ2-3, with D hard to call. The CDR3 runs 14 residues. Germline V gene lookup returns CDR1 SQVTM and CDR2 ANQGSEA. The V and J ends lost 1 base and 5 bases respectively, with 13 bases between them. As DNA, the CDR3 is TGCAGCGTTGAAGCGGCCGGGTTTGGAGATACGCAGTATTTT. It specifies CSVEAAGFGDTQYF.

The CDR3 here is CASGPGPNYGYTF. The CDR3 DNA reads as TGTGCCAGCGGACCGGGGCCTAACTATGGCTACACCTTC. The chain joins TRBV7-3 to TRBJ1-2, with a possible D match to TRBD1 (5 bases). This CDR3 comprises 13 residues. V lost 8 bases, J lost 0 bases, and 10 bases lay in between. Germline CDR1 reads SGHTA; CDR2 reads FQGTGA.

The chain has TRBV19 and TRBJ2-7, with TRBD2 as a possible D gene (5 bases). Germline V gene data show CDR1 as LNHDA and CDR2 as SQIVND (reference sequence). Trimming stripped 5 bases from V and 7 bases from J, with 12 bases between. The CDR3 consists of 12 residues. DNA of the CDR3: TGTGCCAGTAGTCCCCAGCCGGGGGAGCAGTACTTC. Protein product: CASSPQPGEQYF. Full variable domain (remainder filled in from reference TRBV19 and TRBJ2-7): DGGITQSPKYLFRKEGQNVTLSCEQNLNHDAMYWYRQDPGQGLRLIYYSQIVNDFQKGDIAEGYSVSREKKESFPLTVTSAQKNPTAFYLCASSPQPGEQYFGPGTRLTVT.

J is TRBJ2-2 and V is TRBV5-6; possibly TRBD2 for D (6 bases). The length of the CDR3 is 16 residues. Germline V CDR1 and CDR2: SGHDT, YYEEEE. The ends were cut back, 0 bases at V and 5 bases at J, with 14 bases in the middle. For the CDR3, the DNA is TGTGCCAGCAGCTTGGGGGTCGGGAGAGGTACCGGGGAGCTGTTTTTT. Its protein product is CASSLGVGRGTGELFF.

This sequence joins TRBV7-9 and TRBJ1-2; the match to TRBD1 covers 8 bases. The germline V gene encodes CDR1 SEHNR and CDR2 FQNEAQ (reference sequence). Trimming cost V 5 bases and J 8 bases; bases outside gene matches: 10. This CDR3 is built from 14 residues. This chain's CDR3 is CASSPGDRRGGYTF. The CDR3 DNA follows: TGTGCCAGCAGCCCCGGGGACAGGCGCGGCGGCTACACCTTC.

The chain carries TRBV4-3 and TRBJ2-1; a possible D gene is TRBD2 (6 bases). Per the germline V gene, CDR1 is LGHNA and CDR2 is YSLEER. Deletions cut 0 bases from V and 0 bases from J, with 15 bases between. The CDR3 sequence is 18 residues long. The CDR3 sequence is CASSQERGAGSSYNEQFF. The DNA for the CDR3 is TGCGCCAGCAGCCAAGAGAGGGGCGCCGGGAGCTCCTACAATGAGCAGTTCTTC.

This chain uses TRBV6-6 with TRBJ2-3; 9 bases agree with TRBD2. V gave up 5 bases and J gave up 4 bases; unmatched junction bases: 10. The germline gives CDR1 MNHNY, CDR2 SVGAGI (reference sequence). CDR3 length: 16 residues. This CDR3 reads CASSPASGRPADTQYF. CDR3 in DNA: TGTGCCAGCAGTCCGGCGAGCGGGAGGCCCGCAGATACGCAGTATTTT.

This clone was picked up one time. The chain is built from TRBV7-9 and TRBJ2-5, with 7 bases identical to TRBD2. V shed 6 bases, J shed 1 base, and the junction held 8 bases outside the gene matches. This CDR3 spans 15 amino acids. CDR1 is SEHNR, CDR2 FQNEAQ, per germline (reference sequence). CDR3 residues: CASRPPGTTQETQYF. The CDR3 region has the DNA TGTGCCAGCAGACCACCCGGGACTACCCAAGAGACCCAGTACTTC.

This chain connects TRBV15 to TRBJ1-1, with TRBD1 as a possible D gene (5 bases). Germline assignment: CDR1 LNHNV and CDR2 YYDKDF (reference sequence). The CDR3 extends over 14 amino acids. V was cut by 3 bases and J by 7 bases, with 15 bases left in between. CDR3 sequence: CATSSEGAAGEAFF. The DNA for the CDR3 is TGTGCCACCAGCAGCGAAGGGGCGGCGGGTGAAGCTTTCTTT.

This clone was seen a single time. The chain couples TRBV9 to TRBJ1-6; 8 bases are shared with TRBD1. The V and J ends lost 2 bases and 5 bases, in that order; junction bases with no gene match: 6. The CDR3 has 16 amino acids. Germline V gene lookup returns CDR1 SGDLS and CDR2 YYNGEE. The CDR3 is CASSVSGGKDNSPLHF. DNA of the CDR3: TGTGCCAGCAGCGTCTCAGGGGGCAAGGATAATTCACCCCTCCACTTT.

The chain uses TRBV7-9 and TRBJ2-1; D ambiguous. This CDR3 spans 16 amino acids. Germline assignment: CDR1 SEHNR and CDR2 FQNEAQ (reference sequence). V was cut by 0 bases and J by 0 bases, with 9 bases left in between. The CDR3 sequence: CASSLAGFSSYNEQFF. In nucleotides, the CDR3 is TGTGCCAGCAGCTTAGCAGGGTTTAGCTCCTACAATGAGCAGTTCTTC.

The rearrangement uses TRBV18 and TRBJ1-3; 7 nucleotides align to TRBD1. Looked up from germline, CDR1 is KGHSH and CDR2 is LQKENI. Germline trimming cut 3 bases from V and 4 bases from J; bases unmatched to any gene: 6. This CDR3 has 15 residues. CDR3 in amino acids: CASSPAGGIGNTIYF. For the CDR3, the DNA is TGTGCCAGCTCACCGGCAGGGGGGATAGGAAACACCATATATTTT.

This clone has just one count. The chain carries TRBV7-6 and TRBJ2-2; D call uncertain. Trimming stripped 7 bases from V and 0 bases from J, with 12 bases between. The CDR3 is made up of 15 amino acids. Germline V gives CDR1 SGHVS, CDR2 FNYEAQ. The CDR3, as DNA: TGTGCCAGCACTCCTATGGGGACGAACACCGGGGAGCTGTTTTTT. Protein: CASTPMGTNTGELFF.

This rearrangement joins TRBV7-3 to TRBJ1-3; D unresolved. There are 17 residues in the CDR3. Trimming left V 1 base short and J 0 bases short, with 13 bases between. Germline V gene sequence: CDR1 SGHTA, CDR2 FQGTGA. The CDR3 protein is CASSLKARVLSGNTIYF. In DNA, the CDR3 is TGTGCCAGCAGCTTAAAGGCGAGGGTCCTCTCTGGAAACACCATATATTTT.

This clone was counted a few times. CDR3 in amino acids: CASSPGLAGAPGELFF. The CDR3 nucleotides read TGTGCCAGCAGTCCCGGACTAGCGGGGGCCCCCGGGGAGCTGTTTTTT. The rearrangement joins TRBV6-4 to TRBJ2-2, with TRBD2 identical over 13 bases. V lost 5 bases and J lost 6; bases outside the gene matches: 6. The CDR3 is 16 residues long. Germline V gene data show CDR1 as MRHNA and CDR2 as SNTAGT.

V usage is TRBV2 and J usage is TRBJ2-1, with 7 bases matching TRBD1. The germline gives CDR1 SNHLY, CDR2 FYNNEI. The CDR3 has 14 residues. V shed 6 bases, J shed 5 bases, and the junction held 7 bases outside the gene matches. The CDR3 is CASRERGPNNEQFF. For the CDR3, the DNA is TGTGCCAGCAGGGAGAGGGGGCCCAACAATGAGCAGTTCTTC.

This clone was counted once. The chain couples TRBV11-2 to TRBJ2-3; 8 bases fit TRBD2. The length of the CDR3 is 16 residues. Germline CDR1 and CDR2: SGHAT and FQNNGV. The V and J ends lost 6 bases and 0 bases, in that order; junction bases with no gene match: 8. For the CDR3, the DNA is TGTGCCAGCAGTATTAGGGGCGGGGGGAGCACAGATACGCAGTATTTT. Amino acid sequence: CASSIRGGGSTDTQYF.

In this sample, this clone is large. The same CDR3 arises from other DNA sequences in this sample as well. This sequence joins TRBV5-6 and TRBJ2-7, with 9 bases identical to TRBD1. Germline V gene sequence: CDR1 SGHDT, CDR2 YYEEEE. The CDR3 has 14 residues. Trimming cost V 2 bases and J 4 bases; bases outside gene matches: 4. The CDR3 reads CASSFGTGLYEQYF. The CDR3 DNA is TGTGCCAGCAGCTTCGGGACAGGGTTGTACGAGCAGTACTTC.

This clone was seen a handful of times. The chain is built from TRBV27 and TRBJ1-2, with D hard to call. Germline-derived CDR1 and CDR2 are MNHEY and SMNVEV (reference sequence). This CDR3 is built from 15 residues. The ends were cut back, 6 bases at V and 6 bases at J, with 20 bases in the middle. The CDR3 protein is CASSLSEGWLNGYTF. DNA for the CDR3: TGTGCCAGCAGCCTGTCGGAGGGTTGGTTGAATGGCTACACCTTC.

This chain connects TRBV5-6 to TRBJ1-3, with D hard to call. The V gene's germline CDR1 is SGHDT and CDR2 YYEEEE. The CDR3 spans 16 residues. The V end lost 0 bases, the J end lost 0 bases, and 10 bases lay between the germline ends. This CDR3 is CASSLAAGSSGNTIYF. The CDR3, as DNA: TGTGCCAGCAGCTTGGCGGCGGGGAGCTCTGGAAACACCATATATTTT.

V usage is TRBV5-1 and J usage is TRBJ2-2; TRBD1 aligns across 7 bases. J lost 4 bases, V lost 0 bases, and 6 bases had no gene match. CDR1 is SGHRS and CDR2 is YFSETQ in the germline V gene. The CDR3 is made up of 16 amino acids. The chain's CDR3 is CASSLEGGWGTGELFF. CDR3 bases: TGCGCCAGCAGCTTGGAAGGGGGCTGGGGCACCGGGGAGCTGTTTTTT.

This clone occurred a few times. The chain employs TRBV29-1 and TRBJ2-7; a possible D gene is TRBD2 (6 bases). The germline CDR1 and CDR2 sequences are SQVTM and ANQGSEA. The CDR3 runs 13 residues. V lost 3 bases and J 2 bases, leaving 11 bases between the germline ends. The CDR3 region has the DNA TGCAGCGTTGAGGAGGGTTCCCCCTACGAGCAGTACTTC. Amino acids: CSVEEGSPYEQYF.

The genes are TRBV15 and TRBJ2-2; no clear D. V was shortened by 0 bases and J by 4 bases, with 6 bases between the two germline ends. Germline lookup yields CDR1 LNHNV and CDR2 YYDKDF (reference sequence). The CDR3 extends over 14 amino acids. CDR3 nucleotides: TGTGCCACCAGCAGAGATTTAACCACCGGGGAGCTGTTTTTT. This codes for CATSRDLTTGELFF. The whole variable domain, remainder taken from reference TRBV15 and TRBJ2-2, is DAMVIQNPRYQVTQFGKPVTLSCSQTLNHNVMYWYQQKSSQAPKLLFHYYDKDFNNEADTPDNFQSRRPNTSFCFLDIRSPGLGDTAMYLCATSRDLTTGELFFGEGSRLTVL.